The next 18 T cell receptor beta chains were all read from a single sample in a study of T-cell reconstitution after alpha-beta-depleted transplantation in children. Unique molecular identifiers were used to barcode this TCRbeta library. Via MiXCR, TCRdb re-called the PCR reads, giving one row per CDR3 protein. The sample shows approximately 500,000 distinct CDR3 sequences, roughly a tenth of them seen only once. The sequencing used PBMCs, collected before TCRalphabeta/CD19-depleted stem cell transplant. The receptors were gathered from a child aged 2 to 15 with inherited bone marrow failure, due to receive a stem cell transplant.

This clonotype was picked up many times. V usage is TRBV4-3 and J usage is TRBJ2-7; 11 positions match TRBD1. The CDR3 consists of 15 residues. The germline V gene encodes CDR1 LGHNA and CDR2 YSLEER. J lost 7 bases, V lost 1 base, and 6 bases had no gene match. The CDR3 loop reads CASSQGTGGSGEQYF. CDR3 DNA: TGCGCCAGCAGCCAAGGGACAGGGGGCTCGGGGGAGCAGTACTTC.

The J gene is TRBJ1-1, the V gene TRBV3-1; 7 bases line up with TRBD1. Germline CDR1 reads LGHDT; CDR2 reads YNNKEL (reference sequence). The CDR3 is made up of 12 amino acids. Trimming took 4 bases from V and 10 from J; bases not matched to a gene: 6. The CDR3 coding sequence is TGTGCCAGCAGCCGTCGGACAGGCGGAGCTTTCTTT. Translating it yields CASSRRTGGAFF.

Many counts were recorded for this clonotype. The chain joins TRBV7-8 to TRBJ2-3, with 16 positions matching TRBD2. The V gene's germline CDR1 is SGHVS and CDR2 FQNEAQ. The CDR3 consists of 17 residues. Trimming at V came to 5 bases and at J to 4 bases, leaving 6 bases not matched to a gene. CDR3 in DNA: TGTGCCAGCAGCCCATGGGGACTAGCGGGAGGGTCAGATACGCAGTATTTT. Its translation: CASSPWGLAGGSDTQYF.

The chain uses TRBV5-1 and TRBJ2-7; TRBD2 is a possible D gene (7 bases). Trimming stripped 0 bases from V and 1 base from J, with 14 bases between. Germline V gene lookup returns CDR1 SGHRS and CDR2 YFSETQ. The length of the CDR3 is 16 residues. The CDR3 DNA is TGCGCCAGCAGCTTGGTGGGGGGGCTCTTGTCCTACGAGCAGTACTTC. Translation gives CASSLVGGLLSYEQYF.

The chain carries TRBV18 and TRBJ2-1, with TRBD2 matching over 11 bases. Trimming cost V 3 bases and J 9 bases; bases outside gene matches: 10. Germline V gives CDR1 KGHSH, CDR2 LQKENI. CDR3 length: 16 residues. This CDR3 reads CASSPALAGERSEQFF. The CDR3 nucleotides are TGTGCCAGCTCACCGGCACTAGCGGGAGAACGGAGTGAGCAGTTCTTC.

This clonotype was recorded many times. J is TRBJ2-3 and V is TRBV12-3 or TRBV12-4, with D possibly matching TRBD2 (6 bases). V dropped 6 bases and J dropped 1 base, with 14 bases sitting between them. There are 15 residues in the CDR3. CDR3 in amino acids: CASSLPREGTDTQYF. The CDR3 DNA follows: TGTGCCAGCAGCCTCCCGAGGGAGGGCACAGATACGCAGTATTTT.

The chain recombines TRBV6-1 with TRBJ1-6; D is unresolved. CDR3 length: 13 amino acids. Germline V gene lookup returns CDR1 MNHNS and CDR2 SASEGT. V lost 4 bases and J lost 10, with 11 bases in between. For the CDR3, the DNA is TGTGCCAGCAGTGCACACTCGAGGTCACCCCTCCACTTT. Its translation is CASSAHSRSPLHF.

Worth noting for this clonotype: A clone one base away is much larger, so this may be a read error. This rearrangement joins TRBV5-1 to TRBJ2-5; the D is unclear. The CDR3 length is 14 residues. CDR1 and CDR2 (germline): SGHRS, YFSETQ. The germline V and J ends were trimmed by 0 bases and 5 bases, with 11 bases remaining between them. The CDR3 sequence: CASSLDGYEETQYF. The CDR3 DNA is TGCGCCAGCAGCTTGGACGGCTACGAGGAGACCCAGTACTTC.

The table lists this clonotype with many counts. V is TRBV7-2 and J is TRBJ2-7; a possible D gene is TRBD1 (6 bases). The V gene's germline CDR1 is SGHTA and CDR2 FQGNSA. This CDR3 has 16 residues. V was cut by 0 bases and J by 7 bases, with 19 bases left in between. CDR3 sequence (DNA): TGTGCCAGCAGCTTAGCGCCATGGCAGGCTAGGGGGGAGCAGTACTTC. Protein: CASSLAPWQARGEQYF.

The rearrangement uses TRBV7-6 and TRBJ1-2, with D unclear. The V gene lost 3 bases and the J gene lost 8 bases, with 10 bases spanning the gap. Germline V gene data show CDR1 as SGHVS and CDR2 as FNYEAQ. This CDR3 contains 12 residues. CDR3 protein: CASSFPEGGYTF. In DNA, the CDR3 is TGTGCCAGCAGCTTCCCGGAGGGCGGCTACACCTTC.

There are many counts of this clonotype. The V call is TRBV27, the J call TRBJ1-1, with TRBD1 as a possible D gene (5 bases). Per the germline V gene, CDR1 is MNHEY and CDR2 is SMNVEV (reference sequence). V gave up 7 bases and J gave up 4 bases, with 13 bases separating them. CDR3 length: 13 residues. CDR3 DNA sequence: TGTGCCAGCATTAGTATGGGGGGCACTGAAGCTTTCTTT. Its translation is CASISMGGTEAFF.

This clonotype was counted ten times or more. The chain recombines TRBV20-1 with TRBJ1-3; D is unclear. CDR3 length: 11 residues. V was clipped by 0 bases and J by 8 bases, with 5 bases between them. Germline V lookup: CDR1 DFQATT, CDR2 SNEGSKA (reference sequence). In DNA form, the CDR3 reads TGCAGTGCTAGAGATGTCCACACCATATATTTT. This sequence encodes CSARDVHTIYF.

This clonotype was seen repeatedly, ten times or more. This chain links TRBV29-1 with TRBJ2-7, with a possible D match to TRBD2 (5 bases). Trimming took 0 bases from V and 2 from J, leaving 11 bases between them. The CDR3 has 14 residues. Per germline, CDR1 SQVTM and CDR2 ANQGSEA. CDR3 sequence: CSVEDQRQPYEQYF. The CDR3 DNA reads as TGCAGCGTTGAAGATCAGCGGCAACCCTACGAGCAGTACTTC.

This clonotype came up many times. The V gene is TRBV4-1, the J gene TRBJ2-5; 8 bases map to TRBD1. Germline lookup yields CDR1 MGHRA and CDR2 YSYEKL. The trim removed 1 base at V and 2 bases at J, leaving 3 bases unmatched. There are 15 residues in the CDR3. CDR3 bases: TGCGCCAGCAGCCAAGCCCGGACAGGGCAAGAGACCCAGTACTTC. This translates into CASSQARTGQETQYF.

This clonotype has at least ten counts. The chain employs TRBV20-1 and TRBJ2-2; D may be TRBD2 (5 bases). The CDR3 is 15 residues long. Deletions cut 0 bases from V and 5 bases from J, with 13 bases between. CDR1 is DFQATT, CDR2 SNEGSKA, per germline (reference sequence). CDR3 sequence: CSARDHTRGTGELFF. CDR3 bases: TGCAGTGCTAGAGATCATACTAGAGGGACCGGGGAGCTGTTTTTT.

The sample holds many counts of this clonotype. The CDR3 here is CSVEDLEGPRVTEQFF. DNA of the CDR3: TGCAGCGTTGAAGATCTGGAGGGTCCCCGTGTGACCGAGCAGTTCTTC. J is TRBJ2-1 and V is TRBV29-1; possibly TRBD2 for D (6 bases). Trimming shortened V by 0 bases and J by 10 bases, and 22 bases separated the two germline ends. Germline CDR1 reads SQVTM; CDR2 reads ANQGSEA. This CDR3 comprises 16 residues.

This clonotype was counted many times. V is TRBV29-1 and J is TRBJ2-1; 10 nucleotides align to TRBD2. Germline loops: CDR1 SQVTM, CDR2 ANQGSEA. With 3 bases clipped from V and 8 bases from J, the junction kept 7 bases outside the gene matches. This CDR3 spans 14 amino acids. As DNA, the CDR3 is TGCAGCGTTGAGCCCGGGACTAGCGACGATGAGCAGTTCTTC. Translating gives CSVEPGTSDDEQFF.

This clonotype was observed at least ten times. The V and J genes are TRBV5-4 and TRBJ2-1; 10 bases agree with TRBD2. CDR3 size: 16 residues. Germline V gives CDR1 SGHNT, CDR2 YYREEE (reference sequence). V lost 0 bases, J lost 4 bases, and 4 bases stayed unmatched. CDR3 sequence: CASSLGLAGAYNEQFF. In DNA, the CDR3 is TGTGCCAGCAGCTTGGGACTAGCGGGTGCTTACAATGAGCAGTTCTTC. The full variable domain, in which reference TRBV5-4 and TRBJ2-1 provide the parts outside the CDR3, is ETGVTQSPTHLIKTRGQQVTLRCSSQSGHNTVSWYQQALGQGPQFIFQYYREEENGRGNFPPRFSGLQFPNYSSELNVNALELDDSALYLCASSLGLAGAYNEQFFGPGTRLTVL.